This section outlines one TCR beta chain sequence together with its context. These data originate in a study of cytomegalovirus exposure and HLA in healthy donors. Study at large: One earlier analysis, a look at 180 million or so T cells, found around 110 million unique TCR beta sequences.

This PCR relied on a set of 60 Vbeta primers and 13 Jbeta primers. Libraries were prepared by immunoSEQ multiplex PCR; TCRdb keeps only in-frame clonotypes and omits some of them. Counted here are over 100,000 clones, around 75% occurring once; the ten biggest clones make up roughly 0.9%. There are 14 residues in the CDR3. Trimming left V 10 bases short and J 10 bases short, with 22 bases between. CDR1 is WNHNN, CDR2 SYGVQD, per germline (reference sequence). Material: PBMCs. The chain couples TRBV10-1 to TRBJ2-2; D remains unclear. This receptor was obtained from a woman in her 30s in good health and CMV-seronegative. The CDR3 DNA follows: TGCGCCACACCGCGACTTACACACCAGACGGAGCTGTTTTTT. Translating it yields CATPRLTHQTELFF.